Below, 15 T cell receptor beta chains from the same sample are listed, as sequenced in a study of tumor-infiltrating lymphocytes in localized non-small cell lung cancer. Using immunoSEQ multiplex PCR, the repertoire was profiled, and TCRdb retains in-frame clones only, with some absent. The table has 11,000 to 15,000 clones, roughly 80% seen once. Input material: lung tumor tissue. These receptors originate from a human donor with non-small cell lung cancer.

The V gene is TRBV5-1, the J gene TRBJ2-3; 7 nucleotides line up with TRBD2. The V segment lost 0 bases and the J segment 1 base; nucleotides outside the gene matches: 2. Germline-derived CDR1 and CDR2 are SGHRS and YFSETQ. There are 15 residues in the CDR3. CDR3 in DNA: TGCGCCAGCAGCTTGGCGGGAGGACGCACAGATACGCAGTATTTT. It specifies CASSLAGGRTDTQYF.

The chain recombines TRBV14 with TRBJ2-1; unclear D gene. This CDR3 spans 15 amino acids. The ends were cut back, 4 bases at V and 5 bases at J, with 15 bases in the middle. CDR1 SGHDN and CDR2 FVKESK come from the germline V gene. The CDR3 sequence: CASSPKGRKNNEQFF. CDR3 DNA sequence: TGTGCCAGCAGCCCGAAGGGTCGCAAGAACAATGAGCAGTTCTTC.

The J gene is TRBJ1-1, the V gene TRBV29-1, with D tentatively TRBD1 (6 bases). CDR1 and CDR2 from the germline V gene are SQVTM and ANQGSEA. The CDR3 spans 13 residues. Trimming removed 6 bases from V and 0 bases from J, with 11 bases in between. The CDR3: CSVPTGMNTEAFF. CDR3 bases: TGCAGCGTCCCCACAGGGATGAACACTGAAGCTTTCTTT.

The chain links TRBV5-6 to TRBJ2-2; perhaps TRBD1 as D (5 bases). Per the germline V gene, CDR1 is SGHDT and CDR2 is YYEEEE. Between the trimmed V and J ends, which lost 2 bases and 5 bases, there was a span of 7 bases. The CDR3 is 13 residues long. CDR3 sequence reads: CASSLGATGELFF. The CDR3 DNA is TGTGCCAGCAGCTTAGGGGCTACCGGGGAGCTGTTTTTT.

The chain uses TRBV18 and TRBJ1-3; D ambiguous. The CDR3 loop spans 16 amino acids. Germline values: CDR1 KGHSH, CDR2 LQKENI. The V and J ends lost 3 bases and 2 bases respectively, with 14 bases between them. CDR3 protein: CASSPPLITTGNTIYF. The CDR3 DNA sequence: TGTGCCAGCTCACCCCCTCTCATTACGACTGGAAACACCATATATTTT.

CDR3 coding DNA: TGTGCCAGCTCACCAGCCGGGAGCTCCTACGAGCAGTACTTC. It specifies CASSPAGSSYEQYF. J is TRBJ2-7 and V is TRBV18, with D possibly TRBD2 on 6 matching bases. The V and J ends lost 2 bases and 0 bases respectively, with 8 bases between them. Germline V gives CDR1 KGHSH, CDR2 LQKENI. There are 14 residues in the CDR3.

The chain has TRBV1 and TRBJ2-7; the D call of TRBD2 is as the table states it, not checked on the DNA. TRBV1 is designated a pseudogene. This CDR3 is built from 14 residues. CDR3 loop: CTSSLNRALRGQYF. CDR3 bases: TGCACCAGCAGCTTAAACCGGGCCCTACGGGGGCAGTACTTC.

The chain joins TRBV11-3 to TRBJ2-3, with D maybe TRBD1 (5 bases). The CDR3 has 13 amino acids. With 7 bases removed from V and 1 base from J, the gap between germline ends came to 9 bases. CDR1 is SGHNT, CDR2 YENEEA, per germline. In DNA form, the CDR3 reads TGTGCCAGCACTAAAGGGGGCACAGATACGCAGTATTTT. As protein: CASTKGGTDTQYF.

The chain couples TRBV19 to TRBJ2-3, with TRBD1 matching 9 bases. This CDR3 has 15 amino acids. Per germline, CDR1 LNHDA and CDR2 SQIVND (reference sequence). Trimming at V came to 4 bases and at J to 2 bases, leaving 4 bases not matched to a gene. CDR3 loop: CASSNRDRDTDTQYF. The DNA for the CDR3 is TGTGCCAGTAGTAACCGGGACAGGGACACAGATACGCAGTATTTT. Full variable domain (rest looked up from reference TRBV19 and TRBJ2-3): DGGITQSPKYLFRKEGQNVTLSCEQNLNHDAMYWYRQDPGQGLRLIYYSQIVNDFQKGDIAEGYSVSREKKESFPLTVTSAQKNPTAFYLCASSNRDRDTDTQYFGPGTRLTVL.

The genes are TRBV6-1 and TRBJ2-2; D possibly corresponds to TRBD1 (6 bases). V was shortened by 4 bases and J by 7 bases, with 19 bases between the two germline ends. The CDR3 has 16 amino acids. CDR1 is MNHNS and CDR2 is SASEGT in the germline V gene. In nucleotides, the CDR3 is TGTGCCAGCAGTGGAAGGGGAAACAGGGCTCTCGGGGAGCTGTTTTTT. Amino acids: CASSGRGNRALGELFF.

This chain joins TRBV30 and TRBJ1-1; no firm D call. This CDR3 has 14 amino acids. V lost 2 bases, J lost 5 bases, and 15 bases lay in between. Germline assignment: CDR1 GTSNPN and CDR2 SVGIG (reference sequence). The CDR3, as DNA: TGTGCCTGGAGTAGCGACAACCTCGGAACTGAAGCTTTCTTT. It yields the protein CAWSSDNLGTEAFF.

This chain joins TRBV19 and TRBJ1-2; a possible D gene is TRBD1 (6 bases). The germline V gene has CDR1 LNHDA and CDR2 SQIVND (reference sequence). Trimming took off 5 bases at V and 4 bases at J, with 17 bases between the two ends. The CDR3 is 15 amino acids. The CDR3 spells CASSPRTETVYGYTF. In nucleotides, the CDR3 is TGTGCCAGTAGTCCCCGGACAGAAACAGTCTATGGCTACACCTTC.

This chain joins TRBV9 and TRBJ1-1, with D tentatively TRBD1 (5 bases). This CDR3 is 13 amino acids long. V gave up 1 base and J gave up 3 bases, with 7 bases separating them. Germline-derived CDR1 and CDR2 are SGDLS and YYNGEE. The CDR3 region is CASSVRGHTEAFF. DNA for the CDR3: TGTGCCAGCAGCGTAAGGGGACACACTGAAGCTTTCTTT.

Here the CDR3 reads CARSFDRPRKWNTGELFF. Written as DNA, the CDR3 is TGTGCCAGAAGCTTCGACAGACCCCGGAAATGGAACACCGGGGAGCTGTTTTTT. This sequence joins TRBV5-3 and TRBJ2-2; a weak D match, TRBD1 (5 bases). TRBV5-3 is classed as an ORF, of uncertain function. The CDR3 runs to 18 residues. Trimming pared 2 bases from V and 1 base from J, leaving 18 bases between.

This chain uses TRBV5-1 with TRBJ2-7; 11 positions match TRBD2. Germline lookup yields CDR1 SGHRS and CDR2 YFSETQ. The junction had 3 bases not matched to a gene; V was cut back by 0 bases and J by 4 bases. The length of the CDR3 is 15 residues. The CDR3: CASSLGLAGLYEQYF. CDR3 bases: TGCGCCAGCAGCTTGGGACTAGCGGGATTGTACGAGCAGTACTTC.